The clone carrying this TCR beta chain was counted between two and nine times. Other DNA sequences in this specimen translate into the identical CDR3. The authors' processing: Amplifying reference gene primers gave estimates of nucleated cell counts. Profiling relied on immunoSEQ multiplex PCR, and the TCRdb table lists in-frame clones only, not all of them. V and J calls and clone size come straight from that table; D and trimming were deduced from the DNA. The data show approximately 110,000 clones, roughly 81% seen once. This record comes from a study of blood T cell repertoires in COVID-19. Study at large: PBMCs, B-cell-depleted T cells, or T cells were the source of the cDNA or gDNA that made up the material.

V lost 3 bases and J lost 6; bases outside the gene matches: 8. Per germline, CDR1 KGHSH and CDR2 LQKENI. This CDR3 is built from 15 residues. The chain has TRBV18 and TRBJ2-5, with TRBD1 matching 9 bases. The clonotype was recovered from a man aged 40-50 years with acute or convalescent COVID-19. The sequenced sample was peripheral blood. CDR3 amino acids: CASSPRTGERQTQYF. The CDR3 DNA reads as TGTGCCAGCTCACCGAGGACAGGGGAGAGACAGACCCAGTACTTC.